This TCR beta chain was recovered during a study of molecular identifiers for immune sequencing clone quantification. The CDR3 has 16 residues. The ends were cut back, 2 bases at V and 1 base at J, with 11 bases in the middle. Germline V gene lookup returns CDR1 MNHNY and CDR2 SVGAGI (reference sequence). Previously reported methods and listed TCR primers produced the bulk TCR libraries. TCRdb used MiXCR to reprocess the PCR reads, holding one entry per CDR3 protein. Among just under 650,000 distinct CDR3 sequences listed, 15% to 20% were seen once. Many counts were recorded for this clonotype. The antigen remains undetermined. Study observations and caveats: Highly expanded clones may be undercounted when identical TCR molecules share barcodes. Spiked Jurkat TCR RNA equal to one cell could reportedly be picked out among 940,000 or so naive cells.

For naive CD8 T cells, sorting used the CD8+CD4-CCR7+CD45RA+ phenotype. The chain carries TRBV6-6 and TRBJ2-2; D is possibly TRBD1 (5 bases). The receptor's source is a human donor in good health. Some libraries in this study had Jurkat cell RNA spiked in. Sequenced sample: naive CD8+ T cells from blood, with Jurkat cell RNA spiked in. Subset meaning: FACS-sorted CD8+CD4-CCR7+CD45RA+ naive T cells. As DNA, the CDR3 is TGTGCCAGCAGTTACCTTGCAGGGAAGAACACCGGGGAGCTGTTTTTT. Protein product: CASSYLAGKNTGELFF.